This T cell receptor beta chain originates from a study of cytomegalovirus exposure and HLA in healthy donors. Study results and caveats: In vitro work confirmed that a few CMV-associated chains recognize CMV antigens. The listing of roughly 160 TCR beta chains classed them as cytomegalovirus-associated.

Germline V lookup: CDR1 SGHVS, CDR2 FQNEAQ. With V trimmed by 3 bases and J by 2 bases, 10 bases remained unmatched. This CDR3 has 16 amino acids. TCRdb keeps only in-frame clones here, not all; method: immunoSEQ multiplex PCR. This table holds about 72,000 clones, roughly 94% found once. As to this clone: Its target is not known.

J is TRBJ2-7 and V is TRBV7-8; 7 bases agree with TRBD1. This sequence was found in a young woman in good health and CMV-seropositive. The sample was PBMCs. The CDR3 nucleotides read TGTGCCAGCAGCTTTCCGGGACAGCCTAGTACCTACGAGCAGTACTTC. Amino acid sequence: CASSFPGQPSTYEQYF.